The 6 T cell receptor beta chains below come from one sample, sequenced in a study of lymphopenia after photon versus proton radiotherapy. Profiled with immunoSEQ multiplex PCR; TCRdb holds only in-frame clones, not every one. This sample carries about 68,000 clones, approximately 91% of them seen once, and the ten largest clones take approximately 2.6%. This material consisted of peripheral blood, taken from a patient treated with photon-based radiotherapy. These receptors all come from a woman in her seventies with pancreatic cancer.

The rearrangement links TRBV27 to TRBJ2-2, with 9 positions matching TRBD1. This CDR3 contains 15 residues. Unmatched junction bases numbered 8, after V lost 8 bases and J lost 4 bases. Germline V gives CDR1 MNHEY, CDR2 SMNVEV (reference sequence). CDR3 nucleotides: TGTGCCAGCGGGGTGGACAGGGGCCCCACCGGGGAGCTGTTTTTT. Protein: CASGVDRGPTGELFF.

V and J are TRBV19 and TRBJ2-1, with TRBD2 identical over 8 bases. This CDR3 has 18 amino acids. The V and J ends lost 4 bases and 3 bases, in that order; junction bases with no gene match: 14. Germline assignment: CDR1 LNHDA and CDR2 SQIVND (reference sequence). This chain's CDR3 is CASSKPTTSGPVYNEQFF. The CDR3 bases are TGTGCCAGTAGTAAACCCACAACTAGCGGTCCAGTCTACAATGAGCAGTTCTTC.

The chain combines TRBV19 with TRBJ2-2; TRBD2 matches 10 bases. This CDR3 has 16 amino acids. The trim removed 5 bases at V and 5 bases at J, leaving 8 bases unmatched. Germline loops: CDR1 LNHDA, CDR2 SQIVND (reference sequence). The CDR3 spells CASSDPGTSVTGELFF. As DNA, the CDR3 is TGTGCCAGTAGTGACCCCGGGACTAGCGTTACCGGGGAGCTGTTTTTT.

The chain is built from TRBV7-3 and TRBJ2-1, with D possibly matching TRBD1 (5 bases). CDR3 length: 15 amino acids. Trimming cost V 1 base and J 10 bases, with 17 bases left between them. Germline loops: CDR1 SGHTA, CDR2 FQGTGA. The CDR3 loop reads CASSLIAGSTAEQFF. The DNA of the CDR3 is TGTGCCAGCAGCTTAATCGCAGGGTCGACGGCAGAGCAGTTCTTC. The variable domain in full, completed from reference TRBV7-3 and TRBJ2-1, reads GAGVSQTPSNKVTEKGKYVELRCDPISGHTALYWYRQSLGQGPEFLIYFQGTGAADDSGLPNDRFFAVRPEGSVSTLKIQRTERGDSAVYLCASSLIAGSTAEQFFGPGTRLTVL.

This chain connects TRBV6-5 to TRBJ2-2, with 8 bases lining up with TRBD1. The germline V gene encodes CDR1 MNHEY and CDR2 SVGAGI. This CDR3 is built from 15 residues. V lost 5 bases to trimming and J lost 7 bases; unmatched junction nucleotides: 9. The CDR3 DNA reads as TGTGCCAGCAGTCCTCAGGGGGCGAGGGGCGGGGAGCTGTTTTTT. Protein sequence: CASSPQGARGGELFF.

The V call is TRBV2, the J call TRBJ2-3; TRBD2 agrees at 8 bases. Germline V gene lookup returns CDR1 SNHLY and CDR2 FYNNEI. J was trimmed by 5 bases and V by 5 bases; bases with no gene match: 9. The length of the CDR3 is 15 residues. The CDR3 protein is CASSRRLAGGDTQYF. CDR3 coding DNA: TGTGCCAGCAGTCGGAGGCTAGCGGGCGGAGATACGCAGTATTTT. The entire variable domain, with the rest obtained from reference TRBV2 and TRBJ2-3, is as follows: EPEVTQTPSHQVTQMGQEVILRCVPISNHLYFYWYRQILGQKVEFLVSFYNNEISEKSEIFDDQFSVERPDGSNFTLKIRSTKLEDSAMYFCASSRRLAGGDTQYFGPGTRLTVL.